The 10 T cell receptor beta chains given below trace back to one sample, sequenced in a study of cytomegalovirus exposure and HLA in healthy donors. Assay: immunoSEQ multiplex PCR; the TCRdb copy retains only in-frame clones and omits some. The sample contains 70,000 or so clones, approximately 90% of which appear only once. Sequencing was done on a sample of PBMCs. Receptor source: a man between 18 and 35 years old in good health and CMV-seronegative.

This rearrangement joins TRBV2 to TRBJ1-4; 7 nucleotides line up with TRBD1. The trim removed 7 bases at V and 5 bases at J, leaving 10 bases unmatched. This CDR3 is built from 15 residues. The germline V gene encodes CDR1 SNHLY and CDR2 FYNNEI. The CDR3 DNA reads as TGTGCCAGCAAGACCGGGGGCAGGGGGAATGAAAAACTGTTTTTT. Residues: CASKTGGRGNEKLFF.

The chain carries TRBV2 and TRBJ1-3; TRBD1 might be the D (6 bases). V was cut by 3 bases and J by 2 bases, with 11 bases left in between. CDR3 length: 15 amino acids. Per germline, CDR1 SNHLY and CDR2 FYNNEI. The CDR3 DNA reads TGTGCCAGCAGTGAGGTGGGGGCGACTGGAAACACCATATATTTT. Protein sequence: CASSEVGATGNTIYF. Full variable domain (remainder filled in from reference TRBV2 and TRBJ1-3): EPEVTQTPSHQVTQMGQEVILRCVPISNHLYFYWYRQILGQKVEFLVSFYNNEISEKSEIFDDQFSVERPDGSNFTLKIRSTKLEDSAMYFCASSEVGATGNTIYFGEGSWLTVV.

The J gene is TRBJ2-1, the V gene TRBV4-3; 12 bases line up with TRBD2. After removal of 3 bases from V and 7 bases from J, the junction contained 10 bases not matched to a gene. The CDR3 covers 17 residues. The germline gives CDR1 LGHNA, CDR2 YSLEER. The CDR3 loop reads CASSHSTSGRSKNEQFF. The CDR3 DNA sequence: TGCGCCAGCAGCCACTCCACTAGCGGGAGGTCGAAAAATGAGCAGTTCTTC.

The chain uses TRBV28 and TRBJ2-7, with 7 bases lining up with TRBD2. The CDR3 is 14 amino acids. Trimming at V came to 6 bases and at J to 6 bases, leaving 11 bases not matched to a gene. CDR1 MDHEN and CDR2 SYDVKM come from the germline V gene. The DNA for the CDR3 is TGTGCCAGCAGCCCACTAGCGCCCCGACTCGAGCAGTACTTC. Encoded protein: CASSPLAPRLEQYF. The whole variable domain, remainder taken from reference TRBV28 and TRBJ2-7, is DVKVTQSSRYLVKRTGEKVFLECVQDMDHENMFWYRQDPGLGLRLIYFSYDVKMKEKGDIPEGYSVSREKKERFSLILESASTNQTSMYLCASSPLAPRLEQYFGPGTRLTVT.

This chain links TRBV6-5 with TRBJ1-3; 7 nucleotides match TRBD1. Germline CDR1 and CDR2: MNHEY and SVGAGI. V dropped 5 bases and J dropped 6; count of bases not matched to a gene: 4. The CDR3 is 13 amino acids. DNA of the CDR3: TGTGCCAGCAGTACAACAGGGGAAAACACCATATATTTT. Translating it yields CASSTTGENTIYF.

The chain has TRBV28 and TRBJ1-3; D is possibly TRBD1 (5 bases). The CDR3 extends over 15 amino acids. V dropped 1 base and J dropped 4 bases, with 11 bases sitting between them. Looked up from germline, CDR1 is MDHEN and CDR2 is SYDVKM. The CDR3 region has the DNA TGTGCCAGCAGTTTATCAGGGTTGAACGGAAACACCATATATTTT. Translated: CASSLSGLNGNTIYF.

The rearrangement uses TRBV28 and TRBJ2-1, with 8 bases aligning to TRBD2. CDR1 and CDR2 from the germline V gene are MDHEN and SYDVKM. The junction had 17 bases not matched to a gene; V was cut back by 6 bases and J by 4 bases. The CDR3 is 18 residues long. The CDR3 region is CASREWEAGDVGYNEQFF. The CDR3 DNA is TGTGCCAGCAGGGAGTGGGAAGCGGGAGACGTGGGTTACAATGAGCAGTTCTTC.

The CDR3 nucleotides are TGTGCCAGCAGTGGGACAGGGGTTGAGCAGTACTTC. This codes for CASSGTGVEQYF. This sequence joins TRBV28 and TRBJ2-7, with 10 bases lining up with TRBD1. Looked up from germline, CDR1 is MDHEN and CDR2 is SYDVKM. The CDR3 consists of 12 residues. J was trimmed by 7 bases and V by 5 bases; bases with no gene match: 2.

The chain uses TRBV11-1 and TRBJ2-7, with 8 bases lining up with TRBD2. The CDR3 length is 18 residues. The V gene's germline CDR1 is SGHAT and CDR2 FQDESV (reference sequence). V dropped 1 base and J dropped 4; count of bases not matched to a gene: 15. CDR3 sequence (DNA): TGTGCCAGCAGCTTAGGAATTATCAGAGCGGGAGAAACTTACGAGCAGTACTTC. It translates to CASSLGIIRAGETYEQYF.

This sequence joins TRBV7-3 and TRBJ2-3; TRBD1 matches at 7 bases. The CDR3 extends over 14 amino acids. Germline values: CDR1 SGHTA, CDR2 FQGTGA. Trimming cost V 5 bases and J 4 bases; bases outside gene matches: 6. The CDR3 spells CASSKQGIADTQYF. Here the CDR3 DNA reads TGTGCCAGCAGCAAACAGGGGATCGCAGATACGCAGTATTTT. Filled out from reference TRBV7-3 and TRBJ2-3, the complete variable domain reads GAGVSQTPSNKVTEKGKYVELRCDPISGHTALYWYRQSLGQGPEFLIYFQGTGAADDSGLPNDRFFAVRPEGSVSTLKIQRTERGDSAVYLCASSKQGIADTQYFGPGTRLTVL.